Listed below are T cell receptor beta chains from one sample, sequenced in a study of blood T cells in healthy people across ages. From the 5' RACE reads, TCRdb called clonotypes with MiXCR, one entry per CDR3 protein. The table lists about 830,000 distinct CDR3 sequences, roughly 60% of them singletons, with over 20% in the top ten. Sample: blood. The receptors were sampled from a man aged 30-40 years in good health. The CDR3 runs from the conserved cysteine through the conserved F or W. A D gene is named only where the DNA matches it firmly. Clone size is stated in some rows and not others, as once, few, many or a class when expanded.

V gene: TRBV12-3/TRBV12-4; J gene: TRBJ2-7; clone size: .; CDR3 length: 12; D gene: .; CDR3 protein: CASSHFRYEQYF; CDR3 DNA: TGTGCCAGCAGTCATTTTAGGTATGAGCAGTACTTC
V gene: TRBV15; J gene: TRBJ2-5; clone size: .; CDR3 length: 15; D gene: .; CDR3 protein: CATSRYMAPGETQYF; CDR3 DNA: TGTGCCACCAGCCGCTACATGGCCCCAGGGGAGACCCAGTACTTC
V gene: TRBV5-1; J gene: TRBJ2-3; clone size: .; CDR3 length: 14; D gene: .; CDR3 protein: CASRRTMSTDTQYF; CDR3 DNA: TGCGCCAGCAGAAGGACTATGAGCACAGATACGCAGTATTTT
V gene: TRBV28; J gene: TRBJ1-2; clone size: .; CDR3 length: 12; D gene: TRBD1; CDR3 protein: CASRTGNYGYTF; CDR3 DNA: TGTGCCAGCAGGACAGGGAACTATGGCTACACCTTC
V gene: TRBV20-1; J gene: TRBJ1-5; clone size: .; CDR3 length: 15; D gene: TRBD1; CDR3 protein: CSAKFIGGRDQPQHF; CDR3 DNA: TGCAGTGCTAAGTTTATAGGGGGCCGAGATCAGCCCCAGCATTTT
V gene: TRBV2; J gene: TRBJ2-7; clone size: .; CDR3 length: 13; D gene: .; CDR3 protein: CAGRSFGLYEQYF; CDR3 DNA: TGTGCCGGCAGGTCATTTGGGCTTTACGAGCAGTACTTC
V gene: TRBV2; J gene: TRBJ2-5; clone size: few; CDR3 length: 14; D gene: .; CDR3 protein: CASSQGYSYNEQYF; CDR3 DNA: TGTGCCAGCAGCCAAGGCTATTCCTACAATGAGCAGTACTTC
V gene: TRBV30; J gene: TRBJ2-5; clone size: .; CDR3 length: 14; D gene: .; CDR3 protein: CAWSVLAGSNEQYF; CDR3 DNA: TGTGCCTGGAGTGTACTAGCTGGCTCGAATGAGCAGTACTTC
V gene: TRBV7-9; J gene: TRBJ2-6; clone size: .; CDR3 length: 10; D gene: .; CDR3 protein: CATGANVLTF; CDR3 DNA: TGTGCCACTGGGGCCAACGTCCTGACTTTC
V gene: TRBV29-1; J gene: TRBJ2-3; clone size: .; CDR3 length: 14; D gene: .; CDR3 protein: CSLLRTSSTDTQYF; CDR3 DNA: TGCAGCCTGTTGCGGACGTCTAGCACAGATACGCAGTATTTT
V gene: TRBV10-3; J gene: TRBJ2-1; clone size: once; CDR3 length: 13; D gene: .; CDR3 protein: CAISPDSLNEQFF; CDR3 DNA: TGTGCCATCAGTCCGGACTCCTTAAATGAGCAGTTCTTC
V gene: TRBV10-3; J gene: TRBJ2-1; clone size: .; CDR3 length: 15; D gene: .; CDR3 protein: CAIGYYSSSYNEQFF; CDR3 DNA: TGTGCCATCGGCTACTATTCAAGCTCCTACAATGAGCAGTTCTTC
V gene: TRBV20-1; J gene: TRBJ2-5; clone size: .; CDR3 length: 16; D gene: .; CDR3 protein: CSANNWGAELQETQYF; CDR3 DNA: TGCAGTGCTAACAATTGGGGGGCGGAACTCCAAGAGACCCAGTACTTC
V gene: TRBV7-2; J gene: TRBJ2-7; clone size: few; CDR3 length: 13; D gene: .; CDR3 protein: CASSWLETGEQYF; CDR3 DNA: TGTGCCAGCAGCTGGCTAGAGACTGGCGAGCAGTACTTC
V gene: TRBV6-2/TRBV6-3; J gene: TRBJ2-5; clone size: .; CDR3 length: 14; D gene: .; CDR3 protein: CASRPLSTWETQYF; CDR3 DNA: TGTGCCAGCAGACCACTAAGTACGTGGGAGACCCAGTACTTC
V gene: TRBV12-3/TRBV12-4; J gene: TRBJ1-2; clone size: .; CDR3 length: 14; D gene: .; CDR3 protein: CASSRRDGDVGYTF; CDR3 DNA: TGTGCCAGCAGTCGCCGGGACGGAGATGTGGGCTACACCTTC
V gene: TRBV7-2; J gene: TRBJ2-7; clone size: few; CDR3 length: 20; D gene: TRBD2; CDR3 protein: CASSLVSASGGPSSSYEQYF; CDR3 DNA: TGTGCCAGCAGCTTAGTATCTGCTAGCGGGGGGCCATCGAGCTCCTACGAGCAGTACTTC
V gene: TRBV7-2; J gene: TRBJ1-2; clone size: .; CDR3 length: 15; D gene: .; CDR3 protein: CASGVTRDSREGYTF; CDR3 DNA: TGTGCCAGCGGCGTGACCAGAGACTCCCGAGAGGGCTACACCTTC
V gene: TRBV7-2; J gene: TRBJ2-1; clone size: .; CDR3 length: 15; D gene: .; CDR3 protein: CASTFLPSSYNEQFF; CDR3 DNA: TGTGCCAGCACCTTCCTGCCGAGCTCCTACAATGAGCAGTTCTTC
V gene: TRBV6-1; J gene: TRBJ2-1; clone size: .; CDR3 length: 16; D gene: TRBD1; CDR3 protein: CASSTGQGIFDREQFF; CDR3 DNA: TGTGCCAGCAGTACCGGACAGGGCATTTTCGACCGTGAGCAGTTCTTC
V gene: TRBV5-6; J gene: TRBJ2-3; clone size: many; CDR3 length: 15; D gene: TRBD1; CDR3 protein: CASSLDRGITDTQYF; CDR3 DNA: TGTGCCAGCAGCTTGGACAGGGGAATCACAGATACGCAGTATTTT
V gene: TRBV7-2; J gene: TRBJ2-6; clone size: .; CDR3 length: 17; D gene: .; CDR3 protein: CASSLLIGGFGANVLTF; CDR3 DNA: TGTGCCAGCAGCTTACTGATCGGCGGCTTTGGGGCCAACGTCCTGACTTTC
V gene: TRBV6-6; J gene: TRBJ2-3; clone size: .; CDR3 length: 14; D gene: TRBD1; CDR3 protein: CASRPEGQTDTQYF; CDR3 DNA: TGTGCCAGCAGACCCGAGGGACAGACAGATACGCAGTATTTT
V gene: TRBV5-1; J gene: TRBJ2-5; clone size: few; CDR3 length: 16; D gene: .; CDR3 protein: CASSLGLDGRQGKQYF; CDR3 DNA: TGCGCCAGCAGCTTGGGTTTGGATGGGCGGCAGGGAAAGCAGTACTTC
V gene: TRBV7-9; J gene: TRBJ2-2; clone size: .; CDR3 length: 14; D gene: .; CDR3 protein: CASSLVASGGELFF; CDR3 DNA: TGTGCCAGCAGCTTAGTGGCCTCTGGTGGGGAGCTGTTTTTT
V gene: TRBV28; J gene: TRBJ1-4; clone size: .; CDR3 length: 14; D gene: .; CDR3 protein: CASRPESRLEKLFF; CDR3 DNA: TGTGCCAGCCGACCCGAGTCCAGGCTGGAAAAACTGTTTTTT
V gene: TRBV2; J gene: TRBJ2-1; clone size: few; CDR3 length: 13; D gene: .; CDR3 protein: CASGTDTYNEQFF; CDR3 DNA: TGTGCCAGCGGCACGGATACCTACAATGAGCAGTTCTTC
V gene: TRBV4-3; J gene: TRBJ2-3; clone size: once; CDR3 length: 16; D gene: .; CDR3 protein: CASSQTQDFSTDTQYF; CDR3 DNA: TGCGCCAGCAGCCAGACACAGGACTTTAGCACAGATACGCAGTATTTT
V gene: TRBV6-5; J gene: TRBJ2-3; clone size: .; CDR3 length: 14; D gene: .; CDR3 protein: CASSGKADEDTQYF; CDR3 DNA: TGTGCCAGCAGCGGGAAGGCTGACGAAGATACGCAGTATTTT
V gene: TRBV12-3/TRBV12-4; J gene: TRBJ2-1; clone size: .; CDR3 length: 13; D gene: .; CDR3 protein: CASSAMVGNEQFF; CDR3 DNA: TGTGCCAGCAGTGCGATGGTGGGGAATGAGCAGTTCTTC
V gene: TRBV27; J gene: TRBJ2-1; clone size: .; CDR3 length: 15; D gene: TRBD2; CDR3 protein: CASSSSSGRANEQFF; CDR3 DNA: TGTGCCAGCAGCTCCTCTAGCGGGAGGGCAAATGAGCAGTTCTTC
V gene: TRBV12-3/TRBV12-4; J gene: TRBJ1-2; clone size: .; CDR3 length: 15; D gene: .; CDR3 protein: CASSPPDRLIYGYTF; CDR3 DNA: TGTGCCAGCAGCCCACCCGACAGGCTGATCTATGGCTACACCTTC
V gene: TRBV7-2; J gene: TRBJ1-2; clone size: .; CDR3 length: 13; D gene: .; CDR3 protein: CASTSDSNYGYTF; CDR3 DNA: TGTGCCAGCACCTCGGACAGTAACTATGGCTACACCTTC
V gene: TRBV14; J gene: TRBJ2-1; clone size: few; CDR3 length: 12; D gene: .; CDR3 protein: CASSQGWSEQFF; CDR3 DNA: TGTGCCAGCAGCCAAGGATGGAGTGAGCAGTTCTTC
V gene: TRBV28; J gene: TRBJ2-4; clone size: few; CDR3 length: 14; D gene: .; CDR3 protein: CASSLTGASTRKYF; CDR3 DNA: TGTGCCAGCAGCTTGACCGGGGCCTCAACTCGAAAGTACTTC
V gene: TRBV29-1; J gene: TRBJ2-1; clone size: few; CDR3 length: 11; D gene: .; CDR3 protein: CSVNQGRERFF; CDR3 DNA: TGCAGCGTAAACCAGGGCCGTGAGCGGTTCTTC
V gene: TRBV29-1; J gene: TRBJ1-2; clone size: .; CDR3 length: 13; D gene: TRBD1; CDR3 protein: CSVRQGANYGYTF; CDR3 DNA: TGCAGCGTGAGACAGGGAGCAAACTATGGCTACACCTTC
V gene: TRBV2; J gene: TRBJ2-2; clone size: .; CDR3 length: 15; D gene: TRBD1; CDR3 protein: CASSEGTANTGELFF; CDR3 DNA: TGTGCCAGCAGTGAGGGGACAGCGAACACCGGGGAGCTGTTTTTT